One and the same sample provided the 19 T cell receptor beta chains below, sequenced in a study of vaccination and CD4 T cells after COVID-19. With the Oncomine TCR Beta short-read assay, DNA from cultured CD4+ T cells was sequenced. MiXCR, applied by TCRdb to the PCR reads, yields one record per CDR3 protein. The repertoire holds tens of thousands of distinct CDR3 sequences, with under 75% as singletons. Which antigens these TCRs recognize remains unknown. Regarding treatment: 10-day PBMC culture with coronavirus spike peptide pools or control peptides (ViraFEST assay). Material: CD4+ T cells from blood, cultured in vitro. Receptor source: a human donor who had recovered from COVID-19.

CDR3 in DNA: TGTGCCAGCACCCTCAAGCTAGGGGGAGGGGATACGCAGTATTTT. The encoded protein is CASTLKLGGGDTQYF. The V call is TRBV7-2, the J call TRBJ2-3; maybe TRBD2 (7 bases). Trimming shortened V by 7 bases and J by 6 bases, and 20 bases separated the two germline ends. The CDR3 is made up of 15 amino acids. Germline CDR1 reads SGHTA; CDR2 reads FQGNSA.

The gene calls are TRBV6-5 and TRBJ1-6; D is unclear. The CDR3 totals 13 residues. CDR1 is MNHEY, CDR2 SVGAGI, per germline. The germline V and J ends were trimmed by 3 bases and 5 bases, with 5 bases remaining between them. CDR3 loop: CASSYHNNSPLHF. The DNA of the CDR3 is TGTGCCAGCAGTTATCATAATAATTCACCCCTCCACTTT.

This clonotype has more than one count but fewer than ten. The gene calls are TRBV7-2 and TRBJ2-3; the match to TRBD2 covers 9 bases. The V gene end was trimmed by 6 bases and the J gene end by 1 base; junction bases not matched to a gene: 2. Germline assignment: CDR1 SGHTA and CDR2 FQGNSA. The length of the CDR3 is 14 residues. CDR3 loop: CASRLAGGTDTQYF. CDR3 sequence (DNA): TGTGCCAGCAGACTAGCGGGTGGCACAGATACGCAGTATTTT. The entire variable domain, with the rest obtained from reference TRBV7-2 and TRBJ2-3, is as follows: GAGVSQSPSNKVTEKGKDVELRCDPISGHTALYWYRQSLGQGLEFLIYFQGNSAPDKSGLPSDRFSAERTGGSVSTLTIQRTQQEDSAVYLCASRLAGGTDTQYFGPGTRLTVL.

The CDR3 region is CASSIGTGNTEAFF. Written as DNA, the CDR3 is TGTGCCAGTAGTATAGGGACAGGGAACACTGAAGCTTTCTTT. The chain combines TRBV19 with TRBJ1-1; 7 nucleotides match TRBD1. The CDR3 spans 14 residues. CDR1 is LNHDA and CDR2 is SQIVND in the germline V gene (reference sequence). V dropped 1 base and J dropped 1; count of bases not matched to a gene: 0.

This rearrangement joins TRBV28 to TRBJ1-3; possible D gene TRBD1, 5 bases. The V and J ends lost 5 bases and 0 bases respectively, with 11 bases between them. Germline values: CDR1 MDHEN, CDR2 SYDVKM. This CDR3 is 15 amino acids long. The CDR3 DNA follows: TGTGCCAGCAGTGACGCCGGGACCTCTGGAAACACCATATATTTT. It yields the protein CASSDAGTSGNTIYF.

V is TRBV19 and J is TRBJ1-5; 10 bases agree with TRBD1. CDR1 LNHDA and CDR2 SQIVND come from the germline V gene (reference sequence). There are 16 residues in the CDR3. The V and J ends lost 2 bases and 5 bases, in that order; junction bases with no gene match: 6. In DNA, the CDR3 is TGTGCCAGTAGTATAAAATGGACAGGGGGATATCAGCCCCAGCATTTT. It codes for CASSIKWTGGYQPQHF.

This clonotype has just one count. The chain's CDR3 is CAIRDSASTDTQYF. The CDR3 region has the DNA TGTGCCATCAGGGACTCGGCGAGCACAGATACGCAGTATTTT. The rearrangement links TRBV10-3 to TRBJ2-3, with a weak D call TRBD2 (5 bases). V lost 6 bases, J lost 0 bases, and 10 bases lay in between. This CDR3 has 14 residues. CDR1 and CDR2 from the germline V gene are ENHRY and SYGVKD.

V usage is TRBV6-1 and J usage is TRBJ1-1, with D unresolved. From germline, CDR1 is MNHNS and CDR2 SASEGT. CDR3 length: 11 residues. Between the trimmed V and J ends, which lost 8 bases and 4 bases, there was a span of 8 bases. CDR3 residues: CASLRGTEAFF. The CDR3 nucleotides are TGTGCCAGCTTACGGGGCACTGAAGCTTTCTTT.

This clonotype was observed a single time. The DNA for the CDR3 is TGTGCCAGCAGCTTAGCGGGGGGAGGTGAAAAACTGTTTTTT. As protein: CASSLAGGGEKLFF. The genes are TRBV7-9 and TRBJ1-4; the D gene is possibly TRBD1 (5 bases). CDR1 is SEHNR and CDR2 is FQNEAQ in the germline V gene (reference sequence). Trimming left V 0 bases short and J 7 bases short, with 9 bases between. This CDR3 contains 14 residues.

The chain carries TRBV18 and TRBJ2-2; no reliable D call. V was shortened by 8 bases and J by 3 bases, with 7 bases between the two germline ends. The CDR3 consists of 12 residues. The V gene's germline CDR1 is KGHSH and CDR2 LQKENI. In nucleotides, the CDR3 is TGTGCCAGCCGACAAGACACCGGGGAGCTGTTTTTT. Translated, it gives CASRQDTGELFF.

The CDR3 coding sequence is TGTGCCAGCAGCATAAGAGCGGGAGGGTCTCTCGATGAGCAGTTCTTC. This translates into CASSIRAGGSLDEQFF. The chain is built from TRBV11-3 and TRBJ2-1; TRBD2 matches at 10 bases. CDR1 and CDR2 (germline): SGHNT, YENEEA. J gave up 8 bases and V 5 bases, and 12 bases lay outside the gene matches. This CDR3 has 16 residues.

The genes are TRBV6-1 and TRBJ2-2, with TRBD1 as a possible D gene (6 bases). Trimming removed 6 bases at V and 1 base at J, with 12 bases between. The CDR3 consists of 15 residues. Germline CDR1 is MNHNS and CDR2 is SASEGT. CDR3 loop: CASRRQAQNTGELFF. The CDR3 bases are TGTGCCAGCAGGAGACAGGCCCAGAACACCGGGGAGCTGTTTTTT.

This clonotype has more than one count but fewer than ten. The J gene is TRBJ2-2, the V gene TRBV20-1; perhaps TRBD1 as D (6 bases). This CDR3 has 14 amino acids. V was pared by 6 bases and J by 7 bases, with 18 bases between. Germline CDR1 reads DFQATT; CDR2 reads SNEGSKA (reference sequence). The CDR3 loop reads CSAPRDQGIGELFF. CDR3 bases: TGCAGTGCCCCCCGGGATCAGGGGATCGGGGAGCTGTTTTTT.

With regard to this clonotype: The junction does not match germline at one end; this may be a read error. CDR3 sequence reads: CASSSTGQRNTIYF. CDR3 bases: TGCGCCAGCAGCTCGACAGGGCAGAGAAACACCATATATTTT. This chain joins TRBV7-2 and TRBJ1-3, with 7 nucleotides matching TRBD1. This CDR3 region has 14 residues. Germline lookup yields CDR1 SGHTA and CDR2 FQGNSA.

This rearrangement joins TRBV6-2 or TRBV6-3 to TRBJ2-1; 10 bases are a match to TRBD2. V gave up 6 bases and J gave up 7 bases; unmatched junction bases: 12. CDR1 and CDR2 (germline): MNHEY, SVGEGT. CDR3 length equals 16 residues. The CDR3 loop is CASSDHSGRRGNEQFF. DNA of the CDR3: TGTGCCAGCAGCGACCATAGCGGGAGGCGAGGAAATGAGCAGTTCTTC.

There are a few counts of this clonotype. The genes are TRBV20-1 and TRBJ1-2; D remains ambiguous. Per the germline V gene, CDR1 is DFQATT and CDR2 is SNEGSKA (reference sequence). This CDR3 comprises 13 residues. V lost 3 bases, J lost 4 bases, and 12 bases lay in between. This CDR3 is CSAREGRPYGYTF. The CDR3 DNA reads TGCAGTGCTAGGGAGGGCAGGCCCTATGGCTACACCTTC.

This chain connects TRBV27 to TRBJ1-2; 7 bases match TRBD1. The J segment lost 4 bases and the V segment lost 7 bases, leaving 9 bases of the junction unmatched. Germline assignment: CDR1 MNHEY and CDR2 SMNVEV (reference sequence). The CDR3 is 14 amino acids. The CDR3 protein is CASTPAGGSYGYTF. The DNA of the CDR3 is TGTGCCAGCACCCCCGCAGGGGGAAGCTATGGCTACACCTTC.

CDR3 coding DNA: TGTGCCAGCAGTTTAGCGACAGCCTCTGGAAACACCATATATTTT. It yields the protein CASSLATASGNTIYF. The rearrangement joins TRBV28 to TRBJ1-3; weak D call: TRBD1 (5 bases). The germline V gene encodes CDR1 MDHEN and CDR2 SYDVKM. The CDR3 contains 15 residues. With 2 bases removed from V and 0 bases from J, the gap between germline ends came to 8 bases. The whole variable domain, remainder taken from reference TRBV28 and TRBJ1-3, is DVKVTQSSRYLVKRTGEKVFLECVQDMDHENMFWYRQDPGLGLRLIYFSYDVKMKEKGDIPEGYSVSREKKERFSLILESASTNQTSMYLCASSLATASGNTIYFGEGSWLTVV.

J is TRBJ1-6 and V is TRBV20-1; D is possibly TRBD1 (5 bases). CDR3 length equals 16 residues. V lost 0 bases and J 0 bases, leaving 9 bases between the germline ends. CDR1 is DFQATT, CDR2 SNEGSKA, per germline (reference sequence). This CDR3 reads CSARETVSSYNSPLHF. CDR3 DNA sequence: TGCAGTGCTAGAGAGACAGTCAGCTCCTATAATTCACCCCTCCACTTT.